These 24 T cell receptor beta chains share one sample of origin, sequenced in a study of response to subunit inactivated influenza vaccine (dated by TCRdb to 2017 to 2018). The library was generated by RT-PCR. The data were produced on an Illumina HiSeq 2500. TCRdb trimmed public reads at Q25 via fastp, called clones via MiXCR and kept in-frame beta chains. Entries are consolidated by CDR3 protein sequence, retaining the most common genes and DNA. This sample has some 850,000 distinct CDR3 sequences in its table, and 18% of those were observed once. Roughly a tenth of the sample lies in the top ten. Material: PBMCs from blood, obtained around 5 days after vaccination. These receptors all come from a man aged 50 to 60 who received an inactivated influenza vaccine. Donor details come from another sample of the same person, matched by shared clones.

This chain joins TRBV7-2 and TRBJ2-5, with D possibly matching TRBD2 (5 bases). V lost 4 bases and J lost 4, with 16 bases in between. Per germline, CDR1 SGHTA and CDR2 FQGNSA. There are 15 residues in the CDR3. The CDR3 DNA follows: TGTGCCAGCAGCTCCCCCCCTCTAGCATCAGAGACCCAGTACTTC. Translation gives CASSSPPLASETQYF.

The sample holds a few counts of this clonotype. The chain combines TRBV5-6 with TRBJ2-3; no clear D. In germline, CDR1 is SGHDT, CDR2 YYEEEE. V was pared by 4 bases and J by 0 bases, with 12 bases between. This CDR3 has 15 residues. DNA for the CDR3: TGTGCCAGCAGCCCGTACCTGGGTAGCACAGATACGCAGTATTTT. Residues: CASSPYLGSTDTQYF.

V usage is TRBV20-1 and J usage is TRBJ2-1, with a possible D match to TRBD2 (5 bases). V was cut by 2 bases and J by 3 bases, with 14 bases left in between. The V gene's germline CDR1 is DFQATT and CDR2 SNEGSKA (reference sequence). This CDR3 spans 15 amino acids. The CDR3 nucleotides read TGCAGTGCTAGAATCGGACTCTTAGACTACAATGAGCAGTTCTTC. The encoded protein is CSARIGLLDYNEQFF.

This clonotype showed up just a few times. This chain links TRBV11-2 with TRBJ2-2; 11 bases are a match to TRBD1. Unmatched junction bases numbered 6, after V lost 8 bases and J lost 4 bases. This CDR3 is 15 amino acids long. Germline CDR1 and CDR2: SGHAT and FQNNGV. CDR3: CASQWGTGGTGELFF. The CDR3 region has the DNA TGTGCCAGCCAATGGGGGACAGGGGGCACCGGGGAGCTGTTTTTT.

The J gene is TRBJ2-1, the V gene TRBV20-1; 8 bases match TRBD1. The CDR3 length is 15 residues. The V and J ends lost 3 bases and 8 bases, in that order; junction bases with no gene match: 12. CDR1 is DFQATT and CDR2 is SNEGSKA in the germline V gene (reference sequence). The DNA for the CDR3 is TGCAGTGCTAGGGCCCCGACAGGGGCTATCTATGAGCAGTTCTTC. Translating it yields CSARAPTGAIYEQFF.

The sample holds a few counts of this clonotype. The V call is TRBV6-1, the J call TRBJ1-5; TRBD1 matches at 12 bases. CDR1 MNHNS and CDR2 SASEGT come from the germline V gene. The CDR3 spans 14 residues. V lost 7 bases, J lost 7 bases, and 5 bases stayed unmatched. The CDR3 loop reads CASTGTGGRQPQHF. As DNA, the CDR3 is TGTGCCAGCACCGGGACAGGGGGCCGGCAGCCCCAGCATTTT.

Comment on this clonotype: Lacking the conserved final phenylalanine or tryptophan, this CDR3 likely reflects a read error. The rearrangement joins TRBV7-9 to TRBJ2-1, with D hard to call. The CDR3 totals 13 residues. V lost 5 bases and J lost 4, with 9 bases in between. CDR1 is SEHNR and CDR2 is FQNEAQ in the germline V gene (reference sequence). CDR3 in DNA: TGTGCCAGCAGCGCCACAGAATACAATGAGCAGTTCCTC. The encoded protein is CASSATEYNEQFL.

This clonotype appeared a few times. This rearrangement joins TRBV4-3 to TRBJ2-7, with a possible D match to TRBD1 (6 bases). Trimming removed 1 base at V and 1 base at J, with 11 bases between. CDR1 and CDR2 (germline): LGHNA, YSLEER. This CDR3 has 15 residues. CDR3 sequence: CASSQVFQGSYEQYF. CDR3 sequence (DNA): TGCGCCAGCAGCCAAGTTTTCCAGGGGTCCTACGAGCAGTACTTC.

The chain employs TRBV12-3 or TRBV12-4 and TRBJ1-5; D remains ambiguous. The CDR3 spans 13 residues. V shed 3 bases and J shed 6 bases, with 9 bases lying between them. The DNA for the CDR3 is TGTGCCAGCAGTTTCTCTTCGGTTCAGCCCCAGCATTTT. It is translated as CASSFSSVQPQHF.

The chain employs TRBV20-1 and TRBJ2-1; D is ambiguous. The V gene's germline CDR1 is DFQATT and CDR2 SNEGSKA (reference sequence). This CDR3 has 15 residues. Trimming pared 3 bases from V and 2 bases from J, leaving 14 bases between. This CDR3 reads CSASDANSPYNEQFF. The CDR3 coding sequence is TGCAGTGCTAGCGACGCAAATTCTCCCTACAATGAGCAGTTCTTC.

This chain connects TRBV20-1 to TRBJ2-3; D is unclear. V was shortened by 5 bases and J by 0 bases, with 12 bases between the two germline ends. The CDR3 has 14 residues. Germline loops: CDR1 DFQATT, CDR2 SNEGSKA (reference sequence). CDR3 protein: CSASHGTSTDTQYF. The CDR3 DNA follows: TGCAGTGCTTCTCATGGTACGAGCACAGATACGCAGTATTTT.

J is TRBJ2-1 and V is TRBV20-1; D is ambiguous. The CDR3 sequence is 15 residues long. The V end was cut by 2 bases, the J end by 7 bases, with 18 bases between. The germline V gene has CDR1 DFQATT and CDR2 SNEGSKA (reference sequence). The CDR3 nucleotides are TGCAGTGCTAGATTCGGAGAAGATCTTTGGAATGAGCAGTTCTTC. Translating it yields CSARFGEDLWNEQFF.

This clonotype occurred a few times. The chain joins TRBV5-1 to TRBJ1-1, with 7 bases lining up with TRBD1. The CDR3 length is 13 residues. Unmatched junction bases numbered 11, after V lost 4 bases and J lost 11 bases. Germline CDR1 SGHRS, CDR2 YFSETQ. CDR3 bases: TGCGCCAGCAGCCAAGCACGGGACAGCGACGCTTTCTTT. This gives the protein CASSQARDSDAFF.

This clonotype came up a few times. The gene calls are TRBV6-1 and TRBJ2-2, with 7 bases that match TRBD1. The CDR3 runs 13 residues. The V segment lost 7 bases and the J segment 4 bases; nucleotides outside the gene matches: 3. Germline assignment: CDR1 MNHNS and CDR2 SASEGT. CDR3 sequence: CASKHRGTGELFF. The CDR3 coding sequence is TGTGCCAGCAAGCACAGGGGCACCGGGGAGCTGTTTTTT.

The rearrangement links TRBV3-1 to TRBJ2-5; D is unresolved. CDR3 size: 16 residues. Trimming removed 0 bases at V and 4 bases at J, with 15 bases between. Germline-derived CDR1 and CDR2 are LGHDT and YNNKEL (reference sequence). The CDR3 loop reads CASSQDHLKPGETQYF. The CDR3, as DNA: TGTGCCAGCAGCCAAGATCACTTGAAGCCTGGAGAGACCCAGTACTTC.

The chain joins TRBV27 to TRBJ1-4, with a weak D call TRBD1 (6 bases). CDR1 and CDR2 from the germline V gene are MNHEY and SMNVEV (reference sequence). The CDR3 spans 14 residues. V was cut by 3 bases and J by 7 bases, with 12 bases left in between. The CDR3 spells CASSLSRGGEKLFF. In nucleotides, the CDR3 is TGTGCCAGCAGTTTGAGCAGGGGTGGTGAAAAACTGTTTTTT.

The V and J genes are TRBV28 and TRBJ2-5, with a tentative D call TRBD1 (5 bases). The germline V and J ends were trimmed by 5 bases and 0 bases, with 13 bases remaining between them. This CDR3 has 15 amino acids. CDR1 MDHEN and CDR2 SYDVKM come from the germline V gene. The CDR3 bases are TGTGCCAGCAGTCTAACTGACAGTTACCAAGAGACCCAGTACTTC. Its protein product is CASSLTDSYQETQYF.

The chain couples TRBV10-3 to TRBJ2-2; D tentatively fits TRBD1 or TRBD2 (5 bases each). The V and J ends lost 0 bases and 10 bases respectively, with 15 bases between them. Germline-derived CDR1 and CDR2 are ENHRY and SYGVKD. This CDR3 comprises 15 residues. The CDR3 protein is CAISESMWGRQELFF. In DNA form, the CDR3 reads TGTGCCATCAGTGAGTCGATGTGGGGACGACAGGAGCTGTTTTTT.

This clonotype has more than one count but fewer than ten. V is TRBV6-2 or TRBV6-3 and J is TRBJ2-4; no clear D gene. With 8 bases removed from V and 3 bases from J, the gap between germline ends came to 8 bases. Germline V gives CDR1 MNHEY, CDR2 SVGEGT. The CDR3 spans 12 residues. The CDR3 DNA reads as TGTGCCAGCGGGCGAGACAAAAACATTCAGTACTTC. Translation gives CASGRDKNIQYF.

The rearrangement links TRBV5-1 to TRBJ2-1; 8 nucleotides match TRBD2. The ends lost 4 bases at V and 1 base at J; junction bases unmatched: 10. CDR3 length equals 17 residues. CDR1 and CDR2 (germline): SGHRS, YFSETQ. The CDR3 coding sequence is TGCGCCAGCAGCCGAACCCCGAGCGGGGGTTCCTACAATGAGCAGTTCTTC. Its translation: CASSRTPSGGSYNEQFF.

In its sample, this clonotype was seen a few times. This chain uses TRBV20-1 with TRBJ2-7; 8 positions match TRBD1. Germline CDR1 reads DFQATT; CDR2 reads SNEGSKA (reference sequence). J lost 2 bases, V lost 6 bases, and 12 bases had no gene match. The CDR3 consists of 15 residues. The CDR3 region is CSARQRQGMAYEQYF. DNA for the CDR3: TGCAGTGCCCGACAACGACAGGGGATGGCCTACGAGCAGTACTTC.

This rearrangement joins TRBV6-1 to TRBJ2-3, with D possibly being TRBD2 (5 bases). The CDR3 sequence is 15 residues long. Per germline, CDR1 MNHNS and CDR2 SASEGT. Trimming took off 1 base at V and 4 bases at J, with 12 bases between the two ends. The CDR3 bases are TGTGCCAGCAGTGAAGTGATAGCGTATGCAGATACGCAGTATTTT. Protein: CASSEVIAYADTQYF.

This chain uses TRBV4-1 with TRBJ2-7; perhaps TRBD1 as D (6 bases). V was shortened by 0 bases and J by 6 bases, with 18 bases between the two germline ends. Germline V gives CDR1 MGHRA, CDR2 YSYEKL. The CDR3 has 16 residues. CDR3 bases: TGCGCCAGCAGCCAAGATCCAGGGACAACAGGGCTCGAGCAGTACTTC. Protein: CASSQDPGTTGLEQYF.

CDR3: CASSRDPAPVNTGELFF. The CDR3, as DNA: TGTGCCAGCAGTCGGGATCCCGCCCCGGTGAACACCGGGGAGCTGTTTTTT. The V and J genes are TRBV27 and TRBJ2-2; D perhaps matches TRBD2 (5 bases). Germline V gene data show CDR1 as MNHEY and CDR2 as SMNVEV (reference sequence). V lost 5 bases and J 1 base, leaving 17 bases between the germline ends. This CDR3 is built from 17 residues.